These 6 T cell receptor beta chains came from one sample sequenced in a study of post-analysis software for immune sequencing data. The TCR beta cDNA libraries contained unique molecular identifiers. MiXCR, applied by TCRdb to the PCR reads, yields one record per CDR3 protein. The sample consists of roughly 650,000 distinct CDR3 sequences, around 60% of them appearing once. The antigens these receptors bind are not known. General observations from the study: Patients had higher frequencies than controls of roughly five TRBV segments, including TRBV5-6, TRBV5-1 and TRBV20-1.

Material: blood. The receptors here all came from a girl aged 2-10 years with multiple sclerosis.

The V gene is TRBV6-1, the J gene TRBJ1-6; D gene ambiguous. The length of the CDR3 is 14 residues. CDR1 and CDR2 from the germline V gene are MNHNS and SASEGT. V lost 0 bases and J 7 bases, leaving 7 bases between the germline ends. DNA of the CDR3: TGTGCCAGCAGTGAAGCGACGGTGAATTCACCCCTCCACTTT. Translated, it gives CASSEATVNSPLHF.

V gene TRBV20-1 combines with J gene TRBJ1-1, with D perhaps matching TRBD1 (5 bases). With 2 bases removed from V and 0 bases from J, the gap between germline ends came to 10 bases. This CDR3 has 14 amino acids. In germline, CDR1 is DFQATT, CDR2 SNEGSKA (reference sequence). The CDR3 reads CSARKEGVNTEAFF. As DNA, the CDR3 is TGCAGTGCTAGAAAAGAAGGGGTGAACACTGAAGCTTTCTTT.

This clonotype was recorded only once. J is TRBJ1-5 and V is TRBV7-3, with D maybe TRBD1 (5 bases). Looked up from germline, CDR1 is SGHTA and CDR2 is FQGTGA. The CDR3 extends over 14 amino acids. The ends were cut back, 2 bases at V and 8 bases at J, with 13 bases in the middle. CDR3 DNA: TGTGCCAGCAGCTTAGAGGGGAGAGGGGAGCCCCAGCATTTT. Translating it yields CASSLEGRGEPQHF.

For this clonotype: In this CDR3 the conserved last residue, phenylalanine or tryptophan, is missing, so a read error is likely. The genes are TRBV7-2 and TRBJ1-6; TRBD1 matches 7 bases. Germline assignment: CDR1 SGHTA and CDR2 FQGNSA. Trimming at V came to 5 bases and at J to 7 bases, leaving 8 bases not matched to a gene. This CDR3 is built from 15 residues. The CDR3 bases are TGTGCCAGCAGCCTCATGACAGGGTTAAATTCACCCCTCCACGTT. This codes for CASSLMTGLNSPLHV.

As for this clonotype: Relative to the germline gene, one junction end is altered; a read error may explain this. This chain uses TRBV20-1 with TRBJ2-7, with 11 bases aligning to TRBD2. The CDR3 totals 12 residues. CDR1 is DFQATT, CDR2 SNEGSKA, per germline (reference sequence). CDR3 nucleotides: TGCAGTGCTAGGGGACTAGCGGTCGAGCAGTATTTC. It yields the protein CSARGLAVEQYF.

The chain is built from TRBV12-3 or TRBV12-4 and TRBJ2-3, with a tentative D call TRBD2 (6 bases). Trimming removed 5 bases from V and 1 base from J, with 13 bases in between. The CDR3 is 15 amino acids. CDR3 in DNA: TGTGCCAGCAGTCTCCCGGGACTGCGCACAGATACGCAGTATTTT. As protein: CASSLPGLRTDTQYF.